This T cell receptor beta chain is drawn from a study of blood T cells in healthy people across ages. Primers used in a second PCR of about 7 to 11 cycles were a sample-barcoded 5' primer and a J-beta primer mix. TCRdb ran MiXCR on the 5' RACE reads and lists one entry per CDR3 protein. This sample carries about 780,000 distinct CDR3 sequences, 62% of them seen once, and the ten largest clones take 25% to 30%. Sample: blood. The clonotype originates from a man aged 25-45 years in good health.

In DNA, the CDR3 is TGTGCCAGCAGTTATGACAGGGACTTCGCTGAAGCTTTCTTT. This encodes CASSYDRDFAEAFF. The chain carries TRBV6-5 and TRBJ1-1, with 7 positions matching TRBD1. The CDR3 is 14 residues long. J gave up 6 bases and V 3 bases, and 7 bases lay outside the gene matches. In germline, CDR1 is MNHEY, CDR2 SVGAGI.